The 25 T cell receptor beta chains below all came from one sample that was sequenced in a study of technical replicates of blood from a few donors. Produced via immunoSEQ multiplex PCR; TCRdb's table is partial and in-frame only. This sample has approximately 92,000 clones; 95% occur once, and the top ten carry around 0.21%. The sequenced sample was T cells isolated from PBMCs. Source of these receptors: a human donor in good health.

This chain uses TRBV12-5 with TRBJ2-1; TRBD1 is a possible D gene (5 bases). CDR1 is LGHNT and CDR2 is FRNRAP in the germline V gene. Trimming stripped 2 bases from V and 0 bases from J, with 14 bases between. The CDR3 covers 17 residues. CDR3 sequence: CASGLSPKTDSYNEQFF. The CDR3 DNA follows: TGTGCTAGTGGTTTGAGTCCGAAGACAGACTCCTACAATGAGCAGTTCTTC.

This CDR3 is CASSAPNLDNEQFF. In DNA, the CDR3 is TGTGCCAGCAGTGCCCCTAATTTGGACAATGAGCAGTTCTTC. The chain employs TRBV28 and TRBJ2-1; D gene unclear. Per the germline V gene, CDR1 is MDHEN and CDR2 is SYDVKM. The CDR3 contains 14 residues. V shed 5 bases and J shed 5 bases, with 13 bases lying between them.

The chain combines TRBV11-1 with TRBJ2-7; a possible D gene is TRBD1 (5 bases). The V gene lost 5 bases and the J gene lost 3 bases, with 17 bases spanning the gap. Germline assignment: CDR1 SGHAT and CDR2 FQDESV (reference sequence). The length of the CDR3 is 15 residues. CDR3 bases: TGTGCCAGCAGCGCCGACAGCGCACCCCTCTACGAGCAGTACTTC. It encodes CASSADSAPLYEQYF.

V and J are TRBV6-5 and TRBJ1-6; 7 bases are a match to TRBD1. The CDR3 covers 15 residues. Trimming cost V 4 bases and J 7 bases; bases outside gene matches: 7. Germline V lookup: CDR1 MNHEY, CDR2 SVGAGI. The CDR3 loop is CASSLETGANSPLHF. CDR3 bases: TGTGCCAGCAGTTTGGAAACAGGGGCCAATTCACCCCTCCACTTT.

The rearrangement links TRBV29-1 to TRBJ2-4; possibly TRBD2 for D (6 bases). Germline values: CDR1 SQVTM, CDR2 ANQGSEA. The CDR3 contains 13 residues. The ends were cut back, 6 bases at V and 6 bases at J, with 15 bases in the middle. Here the CDR3 reads CSVTGLDLNIQYF. The CDR3 nucleotides read TGCAGCGTCACGGGACTCGATTTAAACATTCAGTACTTC. The full variable domain, completed using reference TRBV29-1 and TRBJ2-4, is SAVISQKPSRDICQRGTSLTIQCQVDSQVTMMFWYRQQPGQSLTLIATANQGSEATYESGFVIDKFPISRPNLTFSTLTVSNMSPEDSSIYLCSVTGLDLNIQYFGAGTRLSVL.

This rearrangement joins TRBV28 to TRBJ1-1; tentatively, D is TRBD1 (6 bases). Trimming removed 3 bases from V and 5 bases from J, with 13 bases in between. Germline CDR1 is MDHEN and CDR2 is SYDVKM. The CDR3 sequence is 14 residues long. The CDR3 nucleotides are TGTGCCAGCAGTTTTGGGGGCAGAGGGACTGAAGCTTTCTTT. This translates into CASSFGGRGTEAFF. The full variable domain, its missing parts supplied by reference TRBV28 and TRBJ1-1, is DVKVTQSSRYLVKRTGEKVFLECVQDMDHENMFWYRQDPGLGLRLIYFSYDVKMKEKGDIPEGYSVSREKKERFSLILESASTNQTSMYLCASSFGGRGTEAFFGQGTRLTVV.

The chain uses TRBV6-5 and TRBJ1-2; D not certain. With 0 bases removed from V and 6 bases from J, the gap between germline ends came to 14 bases. This CDR3 contains 15 residues. Germline CDR1 is MNHEY and CDR2 is SVGAGI. Written as DNA, the CDR3 is TGTGCCAGCAGTTACTCGAGGGTTCGTTCTAATGGCTACACCTTC. Translated, it gives CASSYSRVRSNGYTF.

The J gene is TRBJ1-1, the V gene TRBV5-1, with D perhaps matching TRBD1 (5 bases). CDR3 length: 13 residues. In germline, CDR1 is SGHRS, CDR2 YFSETQ. The V end was cut by 2 bases, the J end by 9 bases, with 14 bases between. The DNA for the CDR3 is TGCGCCAGCAGCTTCTTACAGGCCGAAAAAGCTTTCTTT. Translation gives CASSFLQAEKAFF.

The CDR3 is CASSGENSVFEQYF. The CDR3 DNA follows: TGTGCCAGCAGCGGTGAGAATAGCGTCTTCGAGCAGTACTTC. The chain recombines TRBV11-2 with TRBJ2-7; possibly TRBD2 for D (5 bases). Germline assignment: CDR1 SGHAT and CDR2 FQNNGV. This CDR3 has 14 residues. V shed 5 bases and J shed 6 bases, with 17 bases lying between them.

The rearrangement joins TRBV27 to TRBJ2-5, with D tentatively TRBD2 (6 bases). The CDR3 covers 15 residues. The V end lost 0 bases, the J end lost 5 bases, and 13 bases lay between the germline ends. Germline V gene data show CDR1 as MNHEY and CDR2 as SMNVEV (reference sequence). In DNA, the CDR3 is TGTGCCAGCAGTTTATCGGGGGGTGGAGGCGAGACCCAGTACTTC. It codes for CASSLSGGGGETQYF.

This rearrangement joins TRBV5-1 to TRBJ2-2; D unresolved. Germline CDR1 and CDR2: SGHRS and YFSETQ. CDR3 size: 15 residues. V was trimmed by 6 bases and J by 2 bases, leaving 14 bases between them. This chain's CDR3 is CASKLSTGNTGELFF. The CDR3 nucleotides are TGCGCCAGCAAACTGTCGACTGGTAACACCGGGGAGCTGTTTTTT.

CDR3 in amino acids: CASGKETQYF. CDR3 nucleotide sequence: TGTGCCAGCGGCAAAGAGACCCAGTACTTC. V usage is TRBV11-2 and J usage is TRBJ2-5, with unresolved D. CDR3 size: 10 residues. Per germline, CDR1 SGHAT and CDR2 FQNNGV. V lost 8 bases, J lost 3 bases, and 4 bases lay in between.

The genes are TRBV19 and TRBJ2-2; TRBD1 agrees at 9 bases. The germline gives CDR1 LNHDA, CDR2 SQIVND (reference sequence). The CDR3 covers 17 residues. V shed 5 bases, J shed 4 bases, and the junction held 11 bases outside the gene matches. The CDR3: CASSPGTGSIVTGELFF. The CDR3 bases are TGTGCCAGTAGTCCCGGGACAGGGTCTATAGTCACCGGGGAGCTGTTTTTT.

Comments on this clone: An end of the junction does not agree with germline; a read error may underlie this. V is TRBV28 and J is TRBJ2-7, with D perhaps TRBD2 (6 bases). CDR3 length: 11 residues. Germline CDR1 reads MDHEN; CDR2 reads SYDVKM. CDR3 bases: TGTGCCAGAGGGACGCGGGACGAGCGGTACTTC. This translates into CARGTRDERYF.

V is TRBV11-2 and J is TRBJ2-1; weak D call: TRBD1 (5 bases). V was clipped by 1 base and J by 0 bases, with 7 bases between them. The CDR3 runs to 15 residues. Germline lookup yields CDR1 SGHAT and CDR2 FQNNGV. The CDR3, as DNA: TGTGCCAGCAGCTTAGTAGACAGCTCCTACAATGAGCAGTTCTTC. Translation: CASSLVDSSYNEQFF.

The rearrangement links TRBV7-3 to TRBJ2-7, with 7 bases lining up with TRBD1. After removal of 0 bases from V and 4 bases from J, the junction contained 6 bases not matched to a gene. This CDR3 is built from 15 residues. CDR1 and CDR2 (germline): SGHTA, FQGTGA. CDR3 nucleotides: TGTGCCAGCAGCTTAACGTCTTCCAGGGGGTACGAGCAGTACTTC. Its protein product is CASSLTSSRGYEQYF.

This clone was counted only a few times. The chain combines TRBV5-3 with TRBJ2-1; D is undetermined. TRBV5-3 is classed as an ORF, of uncertain function. This CDR3 contains 16 residues. V gave up 0 bases and J gave up 9 bases, with 19 bases separating them. DNA for the CDR3: TGTGCCAGAAGCTTGGTTTTCTGCACTACATTCGGTGAGCAGTTCTTC. It translates to CARSLVFCTTFGEQFF.

The chain joins TRBV27 to TRBJ2-2, with 7 bases identical to TRBD2. This CDR3 contains 17 residues. Germline V gene data show CDR1 as MNHEY and CDR2 as SMNVEV (reference sequence). Germline trimming cut 2 bases from V and 3 bases from J; bases unmatched to any gene: 9. As DNA, the CDR3 is TGTGCCAGCAGTTTAGTTCGGACTAGAGGCTACACCGGGGAGCTGTTTTTT. Translation gives CASSLVRTRGYTGELFF.

This chain joins TRBV7-2 and TRBJ2-3; D is possibly TRBD1 (6 bases). Germline values: CDR1 SGHTA, CDR2 FQGNSA. V shed 3 bases and J shed 7 bases, with 14 bases lying between them. The CDR3 covers 14 residues. DNA for the CDR3: TGTGCCAGCAGCTTTTATAACAGGGAAAATACGCAGTATTTT. It specifies CASSFYNRENTQYF.

V and J are TRBV4-1 and TRBJ2-3; D is possibly TRBD1 (5 bases). Germline V gene data show CDR1 as MGHRA and CDR2 as YSYEKL. V was clipped by 0 bases and J by 1 base, with 11 bases between them. CDR3 length: 16 residues. Written as DNA, the CDR3 is TGCGCCAGCAGCCAAGAAAGGGGTATCGGCACAGATACGCAGTATTTT. Its translation is CASSQERGIGTDTQYF.

A single count supports this clone. The gene calls are TRBV6-5 and TRBJ2-7; tentative D call: TRBD1 (6 bases). Trimming cost V 4 bases and J 3 bases, with 16 bases left between them. The CDR3 is 15 amino acids. The germline gives CDR1 MNHEY, CDR2 SVGAGI. CDR3 sequence: CASSSYDRTVYEQYF. CDR3 bases: TGTGCCAGCAGTTCCTACGACAGGACCGTCTACGAGCAGTACTTC.

Concerning this clone: Distinct nucleotide sequences in the sample also encode this CDR3. The V gene is TRBV5-1, the J gene TRBJ1-1; D unclear. The CDR3 has 14 amino acids. Trimming left V 3 bases short and J 3 bases short, with 12 bases between. Germline V gene sequence: CDR1 SGHRS, CDR2 YFSETQ. This CDR3 reads CASSSARRDTEAFF. For the CDR3, the DNA is TGCGCCAGCAGCTCGGCACGTCGGGACACTGAAGCTTTCTTT.

The V call is TRBV28, the J call TRBJ2-5; D is perhaps TRBD1 (6 bases). Trimming took 1 base from V and 2 from J, leaving 14 bases between them. The CDR3 has 16 residues. The germline V gene encodes CDR1 MDHEN and CDR2 SYDVKM. The CDR3 is CASSLFGFQGQETQYF. CDR3 nucleotides: TGTGCCAGCAGTTTATTCGGCTTTCAGGGGCAAGAGACCCAGTACTTC.

This chain joins TRBV7-9 and TRBJ2-5; maybe TRBD2 (5 bases). Trimming took off 4 bases at V and 2 bases at J, with 14 bases between the two ends. Per the germline V gene, CDR1 is SEHNR and CDR2 is FQNEAQ (reference sequence). The CDR3 is 15 amino acids. The DNA of the CDR3 is TGTGCCAGCAGCTCCGTCGCCCGGGGTCAAGAGACCCAGTACTTC. As protein: CASSSVARGQETQYF.

This chain links TRBV11-2 with TRBJ2-1; D perhaps matches TRBD2 (5 bases). CDR3 length equals 12 residues. CDR1 and CDR2 from the germline V gene are SGHAT and FQNNGV. The V end lost 8 bases, the J end lost 8 bases, and 13 bases lay between the germline ends. CDR3 coding DNA: TGTGCCAGCGAGGGCTTAACGGATGAGCAGTTCTTC. Amino acid sequence: CASEGLTDEQFF.